These 32 T cell receptor beta chains originate from one sample sequenced in a study of response to subunit inactivated influenza vaccine. MiXCR, applied by TCRdb to the RT-PCR reads, yields one record per CDR3 protein. Here the sample spans hundreds of thousands of distinct CDR3 sequences, 16% being singletons. Sequenced material: CD4+ T cells sorted from PBMCs, taken less than 30 months after vaccination. These receptors all come from a man aged 50 to 75 who received an inactivated influenza vaccine.

The chain recombines TRBV6-1 with TRBJ2-1; 8 bases line up with TRBD2. CDR1 MNHNS and CDR2 SASEGT come from the germline V gene. This CDR3 region has 15 residues. J gave up 2 bases and V 5 bases, and 5 bases lay outside the gene matches. This CDR3 reads CASSKGLAPYNEQFF. The CDR3 DNA reads as TGTGCCAGCAGTAAAGGACTAGCTCCCTACAATGAGCAGTTCTTC.

This chain connects TRBV5-1 to TRBJ1-6; D not certain. Per germline, CDR1 SGHRS and CDR2 YFSETQ. Deletions cut 6 bases from V and 6 bases from J, with 16 bases between. CDR3 length: 15 amino acids. In nucleotides, the CDR3 is TGCGCCAGCACCCTGGGAAGTCGGGCTAATTCACCCCTCCACTTT. This encodes CASTLGSRANSPLHF. Filled out from reference TRBV5-1 and TRBJ1-6, the complete variable domain reads KAGVTQTPRYLIKTRGQQVTLSCSPISGHRSVSWYQQTPGQGLQFLFEYFSETQRNKGNFPGRFSGRQFSNSRSEMNVSTLELGDSALYLCASTLGSRANSPLHFGNGTRLTVT.

The chain recombines TRBV11-2 with TRBJ2-5; D possibly corresponds to TRBD2 (7 bases). This CDR3 has 15 residues. Trimming pared 3 bases from V and 2 bases from J, leaving 13 bases between. Germline CDR1 SGHAT, CDR2 FQNNGV. CDR3 loop: CASSLGGLRQETQYF. As DNA, the CDR3 is TGTGCCAGCAGCTTGGGGGGGCTGAGGCAAGAGACCCAGTACTTC.

This chain links TRBV7-9 with TRBJ2-2; 8 bases align to TRBD2. Germline-derived CDR1 and CDR2 are SEHNR and FQNEAQ (reference sequence). The CDR3 loop spans 16 amino acids. The J segment lost 1 base and the V segment lost 3 bases, leaving 4 bases of the junction unmatched. The CDR3 bases are TGTGCCAGCAGCTTTTGGACTAGCCGGAACACCGGGGAGCTGTTTTTT. Its protein is CASSFWTSRNTGELFF.

This chain uses TRBV4-2 with TRBJ2-3; 12 bases map to TRBD2. The germline V gene encodes CDR1 LGHNA and CDR2 YNFKEQ. The CDR3 is 18 residues long. The J segment lost 5 bases and the V segment lost 0 bases, leaving 9 bases of the junction unmatched. The DNA for the CDR3 is TGTGCCAGCAGCCAAGAAGAGACTAGCGGGAGCGGTATAGATACGCAGTATTTT. Amino acid sequence: CASSQEETSGSGIDTQYF.

Regarding this clonotype: One end of the junction varies from germline; a read error may be responsible. This rearrangement joins TRBV12-3 or TRBV12-4 to TRBJ1-1, with 10 bases fitting TRBD1. This CDR3 spans 13 amino acids. The CDR3 region has the DNA TGTGCCAGCAGGTTGGACAGGGGGACTGAATCTTTCTTT. Protein sequence: CASRLDRGTESFF.

This clonotype was picked up many times. J is TRBJ1-6 and V is TRBV4-3; D not certain. Per the germline V gene, CDR1 is LGHNA and CDR2 is YSLEER. Trimming took off 0 bases at V and 7 bases at J, with 16 bases between the two ends. The length of the CDR3 is 17 residues. CDR3 in amino acids: CASSQDSGRSLNSPLHF. CDR3 sequence (DNA): TGCGCCAGCAGCCAAGACTCGGGCAGAAGTCTGAATTCACCCCTCCACTTT.

In this sample, this clonotype turned up many times. The V and J genes are TRBV2 and TRBJ1-3; D is unresolved. CDR3 length equals 12 residues. Germline CDR1 and CDR2: SNHLY and FYNNEI. V was clipped by 3 bases and J by 1 base, with 1 base between them. The CDR3 region is CASSDSGNTIYF. Written as DNA, the CDR3 is TGTGCCAGCAGTGATTCTGGAAACACCATATATTTT. Complete variable domain (other parts from reference TRBV2 and TRBJ1-3): EPEVTQTPSHQVTQMGQEVILRCVPISNHLYFYWYRQILGQKVEFLVSFYNNEISEKSEIFDDQFSVERPDGSNFTLKIRSTKLEDSAMYFCASSDSGNTIYFGEGSWLTVV.

The CDR3 loop is CGAGLHNTFSTEAFF. The CDR3 nucleotides read TGCGGCGCGGGCCTCCACAACACCTTCTCCACTGAAGCTTTCTTT. The chain uses TRBV29-1 and TRBJ1-1; D is ambiguous. In germline, CDR1 is SQVTM, CDR2 ANQGSEA. The CDR3 extends over 15 amino acids.

This clonotype has a handful of counts. This chain links TRBV6-6 with TRBJ2-2; D call uncertain. Germline values: CDR1 MNHNY, CDR2 SVGAGI (reference sequence). Trimming took off 4 bases at V and 4 bases at J, with 7 bases between the two ends. The CDR3 covers 13 residues. In nucleotides, the CDR3 is TGTGCCAGCAGTTTACACTTCACCGGGGAGCTGTTTTTT. Translated: CASSLHFTGELFF.

The rearrangement uses TRBV27 and TRBJ2-7; TRBD1 matches 9 bases. The CDR3 loop spans 15 amino acids. The ends lost 6 bases at V and 0 bases at J; junction bases unmatched: 6. From germline, CDR1 is MNHEY and CDR2 SMNVEV (reference sequence). CDR3 sequence reads: CASRPGTGSSYEQYF. CDR3 coding DNA: TGTGCCAGCAGGCCCGGGACAGGGAGCTCCTACGAGCAGTACTTC.

The genes are TRBV29-1 and TRBJ1-5; D perhaps matches TRBD1 (5 bases). The V end was cut by 2 bases, the J end by 4 bases, with 9 bases between. This CDR3 has 13 amino acids. Germline-derived CDR1 and CDR2 are SQVTM and ANQGSEA. The CDR3: CSVEIGGNQPQHF. The CDR3 DNA reads TGCAGCGTTGAAATCGGGGGAAATCAGCCCCAGCATTTT. Full variable domain (outside the CDR3, taken from reference TRBV29-1 and TRBJ1-5): SAVISQKPSRDICQRGTSLTIQCQVDSQVTMMFWYRQQPGQSLTLIATANQGSEATYESGFVIDKFPISRPNLTFSTLTVSNMSPEDSSIYLCSVEIGGNQPQHFGDGTRLSIL.

Only a few counts were recorded for this clonotype. The rearrangement uses TRBV11-1 and TRBJ2-1; TRBD2 aligns across 11 bases. Germline lookup yields CDR1 SGHAT and CDR2 FQDESV (reference sequence). The CDR3 is 15 residues long. Trimming removed 6 bases from V and 12 bases from J; junction bases left unmatched: 13. The CDR3 bases are TGTGCCAGCAGTCTAGCGGGAGGTACGTCAATGAGGCAGTTCTTC. Translating it yields CASSLAGGTSMRQFF.

This clonotype occurred once. The chain combines TRBV18 with TRBJ2-7; TRBD2 agrees at 11 bases. Losses at the gene ends were 3 bases for V and 3 bases for J; bases not matched to a gene: 4. This CDR3 region has 15 residues. Per germline, CDR1 KGHSH and CDR2 LQKENI. This CDR3 reads CASSPGTSGYYEQYF. The CDR3 DNA reads as TGTGCCAGCTCACCGGGGACTAGCGGTTACTACGAGCAGTACTTC.

This clonotype was detected only a few times. V is TRBV20-1 and J is TRBJ1-1; D unclear. This CDR3 spans 13 amino acids. V gave up 1 base and J gave up 0 bases, with 6 bases separating them. Per germline, CDR1 DFQATT and CDR2 SNEGSKA (reference sequence). The CDR3 sequence: CSARGPVNTEAFF. CDR3 sequence (DNA): TGCAGTGCTAGAGGACCGGTGAACACTGAAGCTTTCTTT.

This clonotype was counted a few times. The genes are TRBV10-3 and TRBJ2-1; D remains unclear. Between the trimmed V and J ends, which lost 0 bases and 10 bases, there was a span of 16 bases. Germline V gene lookup returns CDR1 ENHRY and CDR2 SYGVKD. The CDR3 runs 15 residues. Here the CDR3 reads CAISESQELRREQFF. Here the CDR3 DNA reads TGTGCCATCAGTGAGTCTCAGGAACTAAGGCGGGAGCAGTTCTTC.

CDR3 sequence reads: CASSVEVGPLPGELFF. CDR3 in DNA: TGTGCCAGCAGCGTAGAGGTGGGGCCTCTACCCGGGGAGCTGTTTTTT. V and J are TRBV9 and TRBJ2-2, with D possibly TRBD1 on 5 matching bases. Germline CDR1 is SGDLS and CDR2 is YYNGEE. Trimming pared 0 bases from V and 6 bases from J, leaving 15 bases between. CDR3 size: 16 residues.

This clonotype was seen repeatedly, ten times or more. The rearrangement uses TRBV7-2 and TRBJ2-1; weak D call: TRBD2 (5 bases). Trimming shortened V by 5 bases and J by 4 bases, and 12 bases separated the two germline ends. CDR3 size: 14 residues. Germline CDR1 SGHTA, CDR2 FQGNSA. The DNA for the CDR3 is TGTGCCAGCAGCCTTACGAGGGCTTACAATGAGCAGTTCTTC. This encodes CASSLTRAYNEQFF. The whole variable domain, remainder taken from reference TRBV7-2 and TRBJ2-1, is GAGVSQSPSNKVTEKGKDVELRCDPISGHTALYWYRQSLGQGLEFLIYFQGNSAPDKSGLPSDRFSAERTGGSVSTLTIQRTQQEDSAVYLCASSLTRAYNEQFFGPGTRLTVL.

This clonotype came up a few times. The rearrangement joins TRBV7-6 to TRBJ2-2, with a weak D call TRBD2 (6 bases). Germline CDR1 is SGHVS and CDR2 is FNYEAQ. The CDR3 sequence is 18 residues long. Deletions cut 1 base from V and 1 base from J, with 16 bases between. Here the CDR3 reads CASSLENGGSWNTGELFF. For the CDR3, the DNA is TGTGCCAGCAGCTTAGAGAACGGGGGTTCCTGGAACACCGGGGAGCTGTTTTTT.

The chain recombines TRBV6-1 with TRBJ2-1; 11 bases line up with TRBD1. Per the germline V gene, CDR1 is MNHNS and CDR2 is SASEGT. This CDR3 has 16 amino acids. V was clipped by 6 bases and J by 8 bases; unmatched bases: 12. The CDR3 loop reads CASRPAGQGASDEQFF. The CDR3, as DNA: TGTGCCAGCAGGCCCGCTGGACAGGGGGCTTCGGATGAGCAGTTCTTC.

The sample holds a few counts of this clonotype. V is TRBV20-1 and J is TRBJ2-3, with TRBD2 matching over 15 bases. V shed 6 bases and J 4 bases; nucleotides not matched to a gene: 2. CDR1 is DFQATT and CDR2 is SNEGSKA in the germline V gene (reference sequence). This CDR3 is 14 amino acids long. For the CDR3, the DNA is TGCAGTGCGAGGACTAGCGGGGGGGCAGATACGCAGTATTTT. Its translation is CSARTSGGADTQYF.

The chain links TRBV11-2 to TRBJ2-2, with D possibly TRBD1 on 6 matching bases. The germline V gene has CDR1 SGHAT and CDR2 FQNNGV. Trimming took 1 base from V and 0 from J, leaving 9 bases between them. The CDR3 consists of 16 residues. The CDR3 DNA reads TGTGCCAGCAGCTTAGGGCAGGGGTCGAACACCGGGGAGCTGTTTTTT. It encodes CASSLGQGSNTGELFF.

V and J are TRBV11-3 and TRBJ2-2; D possibly corresponds to TRBD2 (5 bases). Deletions cut 4 bases from V and 1 base from J, with 10 bases between. The germline CDR1 and CDR2 sequences are SGHNT and YENEEA. The CDR3 totals 15 residues. CDR3 amino acids: CASSSPRGNTGELFF. The CDR3 DNA follows: TGTGCCAGCAGCTCCCCCCGGGGGAACACCGGGGAGCTGTTTTTT. Looking up the rest from reference TRBV11-3 and TRBJ2-2 gives the full variable domain: EAGVVQSPRYKIIEKKQPVAFWCNPISGHNTLYWYLQNLGQGPELLIRYENEEAVDDSQLPKDRFSAERLKGVDSTLKIQPAELGDSAVYLCASSSPRGNTGELFFGEGSRLTVL.

The chain carries TRBV3-1 and TRBJ2-3; the D is unclear. Germline CDR1 is LGHDT and CDR2 is YNNKEL (reference sequence). Trimming took 5 bases from V and 5 from J, leaving 8 bases between them. The length of the CDR3 is 12 residues. This CDR3 is CASSFDQDTQYF. Here the CDR3 DNA reads TGTGCCAGCAGCTTCGATCAAGATACGCAGTATTTT.

The chain links TRBV10-3 to TRBJ2-7; no definite D call. Trimming stripped 4 bases from V and 0 bases from J, with 10 bases between. Germline V gene data show CDR1 as ENHRY and CDR2 as SYGVKD. The CDR3 is 14 amino acids. The CDR3: CAISAGRTSYEQYF. As DNA, the CDR3 is TGTGCCATCAGTGCCGGACGGACCTCCTACGAGCAGTACTTC.

As for this clonotype: Given a much more abundant clone one base away, this may be a read error. The rearrangement joins TRBV20-1 to TRBJ1-2; D remains ambiguous. The CDR3 totals 12 residues. Germline loops: CDR1 DFQATT, CDR2 SNEGSKA (reference sequence). Written as DNA, the CDR3 is TGCCGTGCTAGTTCCCAGAACTATGGCTACACCTTC. Translated, it gives CRASSQNYGYTF.

This clonotype has just a few counts. The rearrangement joins TRBV4-3 to TRBJ2-2; a weak D match, TRBD2 (6 bases). The V and J ends lost 6 bases and 4 bases respectively, with 12 bases between them. Per germline, CDR1 LGHNA and CDR2 YSLEER. CDR3 length: 14 amino acids. The CDR3 DNA reads TGCGCCAGCAGGTCGGAGGGTTTCACCGGGGAGCTGTTTTTT. This translates into CASRSEGFTGELFF.

The V call is TRBV5-4, the J call TRBJ1-2; D might be TRBD1 (5 bases). Germline V gene lookup returns CDR1 SGHNT and CDR2 YYREEE (reference sequence). V lost 3 bases and J lost 8, with 20 bases in between. The CDR3 is 15 amino acids. As DNA, the CDR3 is TGTGCCAGCAGCTCACCCGGTCAGGGTCTGGGCGGCTACACCTTC. Protein product: CASSSPGQGLGGYTF.

This clonotype was found a few times. This chain joins TRBV20-1 and TRBJ1-5; D is ambiguous. The CDR3 runs 15 residues. Germline CDR1 and CDR2: DFQATT and SNEGSKA (reference sequence). The V and J ends lost 2 bases and 3 bases respectively, with 14 bases between them. Here the CDR3 reads CSARRRVSNNQPQHF. CDR3 in DNA: TGCAGTGCTAGACGGCGGGTTTCTAACAATCAGCCCCAGCATTTT.

This clonotype appeared once. The rearrangement joins TRBV5-1 to TRBJ1-2, with 11 bases lining up with TRBD1. Germline CDR1 is SGHRS and CDR2 is YFSETQ. V gave up 4 bases and J gave up 4 bases; unmatched junction bases: 9. This CDR3 has 16 amino acids. The CDR3 spells CASSPGGTGGIYGYTF. CDR3 bases: TGCGCCAGCAGCCCTGGCGGGACAGGGGGAATCTATGGCTACACCTTC.

This clonotype has a handful of counts. The chain is built from TRBV4-2 and TRBJ2-5; D call uncertain. V lost 0 bases, J lost 2 bases, and 10 bases lay in between. This CDR3 comprises 15 residues. The germline V gene encodes CDR1 LGHNA and CDR2 YNFKEQ. The CDR3, as DNA: TGTGCCAGCAGCCAAGAGGTCCTAGGACAAGAGACCCAGTACTTC. Translating it yields CASSQEVLGQETQYF.

This CDR3 reads CASSLEELDEQFF. DNA of the CDR3: TGTGCCAGCAGCTTAGAAGAGTTAGATGAGCAGTTCTTC. The chain uses TRBV7-9 and TRBJ2-1, with D uncertain. The CDR3 has 13 residues. V shed 1 base and J shed 8 bases, with 9 bases lying between them. Germline V gives CDR1 SEHNR, CDR2 FQNEAQ (reference sequence). Together with reference TRBV7-9 and TRBJ2-1, the CDR3 gives the full variable domain: DTGVSQNPRHKITKRGQNVTFRCDPISEHNRLYWYRQTLGQGPEFLTYFQNEAQLEKSRLLSDRFSAERPKGSFSTLEIQRTEQGDSAMYLCASSLEELDEQFFGPGTRLTVL.